The table lists the clone carrying this T cell receptor beta chain with a few counts. This CDR3 is built from 15 residues. Between the trimmed V and J ends, which lost 1 base and 3 bases, there was a span of 12 bases. CDR1 is SNHLY, CDR2 FYNNEI, per germline. This sample is part of a study of technical replicates of blood from several donors. The repertoire was sequenced with immunoSEQ multiplex PCR; TCRdb's copy has only in-frame clones and lacks some. The sample holds roughly 85,000 clones, 94% seen once. The clonotype comes from a human donor in good health. This sequence joins TRBV2 and TRBJ1-2; the D is unclear. Sequenced material: T cells isolated from PBMCs. CDR3 sequence reads: CASSEGSVSYYGYTF. CDR3 bases: TGTGCCAGCAGTGAAGGTTCAGTTAGCTACTATGGCTACACCTTC.